This entry concerns a single T cell receptor beta chain. Its antigen is not identified. These data originate in a study of OX40 agonist ivuxolimab in advanced cancers. Study-wide results and caveats: Circulating CD4+ and CD8+ T cells showed clonal expansion by week 6 at 0.1 to 3.0 mg/kg.

The ends lost 0 bases at V and 9 bases at J; junction bases unmatched: 5. The CDR3 is 16 amino acids. Germline V CDR1 and CDR2: MNHNY, SVGAGI (reference sequence). The data were produced by immunoSEQ multiplex PCR, yet TCRdb's version contains in-frame clones alone and is incomplete. The sample lists over 65,000 clones, about 86% occurring once. This clonotype originated in an adult with an advanced solid tumor such as melanoma, head and neck, liver or kidney cancer. Here the sequenced sample was CD4+ or CD8+ T cells sorted from blood, taken in a trial of the OX40 agonist ivuxolimab. The chain links TRBV6-6 to TRBJ2-5; 15 bases fit TRBD2. CDR3 region: CASSYSGTSGRRSQYF. DNA for the CDR3: TGTGCCAGCAGTTACTCGGGGACTAGCGGGAGGAGGTCCCAGTACTTC.